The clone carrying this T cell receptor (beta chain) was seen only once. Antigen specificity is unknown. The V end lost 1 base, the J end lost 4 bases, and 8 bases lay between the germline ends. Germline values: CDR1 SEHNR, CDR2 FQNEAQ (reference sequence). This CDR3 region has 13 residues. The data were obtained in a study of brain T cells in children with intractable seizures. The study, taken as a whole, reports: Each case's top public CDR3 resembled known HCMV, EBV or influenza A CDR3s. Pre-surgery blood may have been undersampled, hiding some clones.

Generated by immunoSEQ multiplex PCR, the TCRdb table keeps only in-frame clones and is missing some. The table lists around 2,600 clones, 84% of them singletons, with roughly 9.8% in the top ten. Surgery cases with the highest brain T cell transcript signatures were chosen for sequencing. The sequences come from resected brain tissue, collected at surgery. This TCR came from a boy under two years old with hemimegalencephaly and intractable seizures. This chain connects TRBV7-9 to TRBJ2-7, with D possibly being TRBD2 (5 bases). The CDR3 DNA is TGTGCCAGCAGCTTAGGGACTGCTTACGAGCAGTACTTC. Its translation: CASSLGTAYEQYF.